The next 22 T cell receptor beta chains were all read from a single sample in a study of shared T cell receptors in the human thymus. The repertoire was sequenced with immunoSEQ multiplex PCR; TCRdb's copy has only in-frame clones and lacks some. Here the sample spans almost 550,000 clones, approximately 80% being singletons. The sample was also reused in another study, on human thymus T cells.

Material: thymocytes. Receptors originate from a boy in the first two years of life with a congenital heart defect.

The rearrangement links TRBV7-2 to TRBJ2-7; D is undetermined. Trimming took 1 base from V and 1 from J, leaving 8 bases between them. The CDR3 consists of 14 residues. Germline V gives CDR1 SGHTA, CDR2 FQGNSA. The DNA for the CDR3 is TGTGCCAGCAGCTTAGGGCTCATTTCCTACGAGCAGTACTTC. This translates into CASSLGLISYEQYF.

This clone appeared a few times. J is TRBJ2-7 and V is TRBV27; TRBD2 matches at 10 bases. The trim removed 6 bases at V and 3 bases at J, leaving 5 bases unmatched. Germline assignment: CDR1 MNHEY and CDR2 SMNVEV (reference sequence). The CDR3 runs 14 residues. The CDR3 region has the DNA TGTGCCAGCAGCAGAAGCGGGAGGGTCTACGAGCAGTACTTC. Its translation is CASSRSGRVYEQYF.

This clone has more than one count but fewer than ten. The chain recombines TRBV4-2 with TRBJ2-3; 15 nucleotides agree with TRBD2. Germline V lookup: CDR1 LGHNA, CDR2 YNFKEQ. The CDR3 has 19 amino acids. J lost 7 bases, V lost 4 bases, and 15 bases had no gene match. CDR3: CASSPTGLAGGGHNHTQYF. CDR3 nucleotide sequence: TGTGCCAGCAGCCCTACGGGACTAGCGGGAGGAGGACACAACCATACGCAGTATTTT.

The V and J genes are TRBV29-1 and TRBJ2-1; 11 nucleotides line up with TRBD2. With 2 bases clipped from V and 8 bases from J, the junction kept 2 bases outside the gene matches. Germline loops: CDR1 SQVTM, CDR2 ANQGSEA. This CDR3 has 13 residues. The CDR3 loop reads CSVELAGGYEQFF. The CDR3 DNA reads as TGCAGCGTTGAACTAGCGGGAGGATATGAGCAGTTCTTC.

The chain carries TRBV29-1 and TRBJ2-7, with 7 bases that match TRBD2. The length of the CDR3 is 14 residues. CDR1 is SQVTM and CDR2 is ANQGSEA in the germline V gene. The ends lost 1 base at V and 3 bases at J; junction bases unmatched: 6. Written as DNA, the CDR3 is TGCAGCGTTGAAGGTCCTAGCGGAAGCTACGAGCAGTACTTC. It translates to CSVEGPSGSYEQYF.

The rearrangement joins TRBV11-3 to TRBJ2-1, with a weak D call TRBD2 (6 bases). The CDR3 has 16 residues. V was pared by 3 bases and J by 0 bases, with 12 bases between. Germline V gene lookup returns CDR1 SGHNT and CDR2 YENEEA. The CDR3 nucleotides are TGTGCCAGCAGCTTCAGGGACTCCAGCTCCTACAATGAGCAGTTCTTC. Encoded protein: CASSFRDSSSYNEQFF.

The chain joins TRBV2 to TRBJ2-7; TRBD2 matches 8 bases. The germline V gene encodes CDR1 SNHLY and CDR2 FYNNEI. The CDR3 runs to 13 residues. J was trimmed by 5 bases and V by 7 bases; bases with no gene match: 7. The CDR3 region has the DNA TGTGCCAGCATAGAGCGGGAGAGCCACGAGCAGTACTTC. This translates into CASIERESHEQYF.

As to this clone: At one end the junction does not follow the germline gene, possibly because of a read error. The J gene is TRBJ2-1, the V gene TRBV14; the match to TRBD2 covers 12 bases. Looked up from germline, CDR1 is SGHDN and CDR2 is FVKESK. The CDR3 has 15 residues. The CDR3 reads CASSPLAGGDNEQLF. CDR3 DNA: TGTGCCAGCAGTCCCCTAGCGGGAGGGGACAATGAGCAGCTCTTC.

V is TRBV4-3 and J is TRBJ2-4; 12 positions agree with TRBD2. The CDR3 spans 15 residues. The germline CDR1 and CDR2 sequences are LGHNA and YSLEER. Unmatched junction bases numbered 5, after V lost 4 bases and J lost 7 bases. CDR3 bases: TGCGCCAGCAGCCCAAGTACTAGCGGGAGGAACATTCAGTACTTC. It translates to CASSPSTSGRNIQYF.

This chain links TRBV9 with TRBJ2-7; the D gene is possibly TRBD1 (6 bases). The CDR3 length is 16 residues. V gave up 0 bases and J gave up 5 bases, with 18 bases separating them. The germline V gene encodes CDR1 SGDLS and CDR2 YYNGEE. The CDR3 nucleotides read TGTGCCAGCAGCGTAGCATCGGTCGCGGCAGGGGACGAGCAGTACTTC. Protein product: CASSVASVAAGDEQYF.

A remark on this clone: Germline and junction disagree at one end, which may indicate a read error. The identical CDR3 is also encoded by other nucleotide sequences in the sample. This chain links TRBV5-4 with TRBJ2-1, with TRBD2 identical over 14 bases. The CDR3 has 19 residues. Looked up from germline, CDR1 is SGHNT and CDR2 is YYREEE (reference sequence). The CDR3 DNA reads TGCGCCAGCAGCTCGAGGGCGGGACTAGCGGGAGAACGGTACAATGAGCAGTTCTTC. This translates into CASSSRAGLAGERYNEQFF.

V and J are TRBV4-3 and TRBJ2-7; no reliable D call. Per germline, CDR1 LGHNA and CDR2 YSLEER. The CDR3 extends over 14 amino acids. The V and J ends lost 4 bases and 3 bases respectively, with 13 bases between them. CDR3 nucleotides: TGCGCCAGCAGCCCCACGGTCAGGAACTACGAGCAGTACTTC. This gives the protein CASSPTVRNYEQYF.

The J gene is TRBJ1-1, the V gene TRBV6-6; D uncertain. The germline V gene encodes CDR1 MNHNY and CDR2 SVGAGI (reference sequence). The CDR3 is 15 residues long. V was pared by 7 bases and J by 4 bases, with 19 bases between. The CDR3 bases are TGTGCCAGCAACTCTAGCGGTCTCCCGGGCACTGAAGCTTTCTTT. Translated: CASNSSGLPGTEAFF.

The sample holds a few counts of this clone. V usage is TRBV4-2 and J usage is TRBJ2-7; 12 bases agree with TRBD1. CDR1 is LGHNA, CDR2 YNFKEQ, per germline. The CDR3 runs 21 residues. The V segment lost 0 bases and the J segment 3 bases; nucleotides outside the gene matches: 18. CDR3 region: CASSQEVTRRSGTGGVYEQYF. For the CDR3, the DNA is TGTGCCAGCAGCCAAGAAGTCACCCGGAGGTCCGGGACAGGGGGCGTCTACGAGCAGTACTTC.

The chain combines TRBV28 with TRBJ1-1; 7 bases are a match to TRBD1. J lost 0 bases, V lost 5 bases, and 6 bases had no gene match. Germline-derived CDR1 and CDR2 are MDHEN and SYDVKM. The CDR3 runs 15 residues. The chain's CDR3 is CASSPRQGLNTEAFF. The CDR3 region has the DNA TGTGCCAGCAGTCCCCGACAGGGTTTGAACACTGAAGCTTTCTTT.

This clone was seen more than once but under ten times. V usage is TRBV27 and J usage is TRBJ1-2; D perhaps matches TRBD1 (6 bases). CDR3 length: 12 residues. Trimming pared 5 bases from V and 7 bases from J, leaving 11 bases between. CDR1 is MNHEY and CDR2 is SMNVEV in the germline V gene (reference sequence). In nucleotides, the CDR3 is TGTGCCAGCAGTGTACAGGGCGCTGGCTACACCTTC. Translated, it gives CASSVQGAGYTF.

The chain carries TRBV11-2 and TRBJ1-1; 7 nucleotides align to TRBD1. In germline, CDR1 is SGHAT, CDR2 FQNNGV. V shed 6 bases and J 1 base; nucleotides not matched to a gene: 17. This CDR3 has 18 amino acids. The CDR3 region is CASSLRTWDSRRNTEAFF. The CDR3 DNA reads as TGTGCCAGCAGTTTAAGGACCTGGGACAGCCGTAGGAACACTGAAGCTTTCTTT.

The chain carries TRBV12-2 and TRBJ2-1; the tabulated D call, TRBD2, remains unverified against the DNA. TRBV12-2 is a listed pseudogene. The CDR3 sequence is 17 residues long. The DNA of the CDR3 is TGTGCAAGTCGCCTGGGGCCGGGACTAGCGGAGTACAATGAGCAGTTCTTC. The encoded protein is CASRLGPGLAEYNEQFF.

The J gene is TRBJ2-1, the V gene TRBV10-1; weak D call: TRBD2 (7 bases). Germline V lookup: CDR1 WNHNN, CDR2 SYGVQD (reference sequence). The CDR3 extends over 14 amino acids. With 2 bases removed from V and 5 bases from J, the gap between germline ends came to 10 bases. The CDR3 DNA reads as TGCGCCAGCAGTGAGAGCGGGACAAACAATGAGCAGTTCTTC. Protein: CASSESGTNNEQFF.

CDR3 DNA: TGTGCCAGCAGCCAAGCTTCCGAGCGGGGCCACCTGAGCGAGCAGTACTTC. Its protein is CASSQASERGHLSEQYF. V is TRBV4-2 and J is TRBJ2-7; TRBD2 aligns across 7 bases. Unmatched junction bases numbered 15, after V lost 1 base and J lost 6 bases. The germline V gene encodes CDR1 LGHNA and CDR2 YNFKEQ. CDR3 length: 17 residues.

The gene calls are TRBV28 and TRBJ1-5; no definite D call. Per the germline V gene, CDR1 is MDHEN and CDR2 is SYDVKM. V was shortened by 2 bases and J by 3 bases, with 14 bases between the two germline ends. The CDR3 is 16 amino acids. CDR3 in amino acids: CASSLIGRRDNQPQHF. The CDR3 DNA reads TGTGCCAGCAGTTTAATAGGGAGGCGCGACAATCAGCCCCAGCATTTT.

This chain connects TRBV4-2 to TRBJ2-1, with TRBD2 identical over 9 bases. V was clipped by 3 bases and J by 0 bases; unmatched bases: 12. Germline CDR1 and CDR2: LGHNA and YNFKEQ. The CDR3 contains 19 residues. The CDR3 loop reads CASSQKGTSGPSSYNEQFF. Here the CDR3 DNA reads TGTGCCAGCAGCCAGAAAGGAACTAGCGGGCCAAGCTCCTACAATGAGCAGTTCTTC.